Sequencing of this T cell receptor beta chain was carried out in a study of control samples from healthy donors and cancer patients. Sequencing was performed with immunoSEQ multiplex PCR; in TCRdb, only in-frame clones are kept and a portion is missing. The table shows around 190,000 clones, with around 94% occurring only once. Sequencing was carried out using blood. This clonotype was sampled from a young man in good health.

The CDR3 protein is CASSLGTGGSTGELFF. DNA of the CDR3: TGTGCCAGCAGCCTAGGGACAGGGGGCAGCACCGGGGAGCTGTTTTTT. J is TRBJ2-2 and V is TRBV7-9; 12 bases match TRBD1. The trim removed 5 bases at V and 4 bases at J, leaving 5 bases unmatched. CDR3 length: 16 residues. Germline V gives CDR1 SEHNR, CDR2 FQNEAQ (reference sequence).